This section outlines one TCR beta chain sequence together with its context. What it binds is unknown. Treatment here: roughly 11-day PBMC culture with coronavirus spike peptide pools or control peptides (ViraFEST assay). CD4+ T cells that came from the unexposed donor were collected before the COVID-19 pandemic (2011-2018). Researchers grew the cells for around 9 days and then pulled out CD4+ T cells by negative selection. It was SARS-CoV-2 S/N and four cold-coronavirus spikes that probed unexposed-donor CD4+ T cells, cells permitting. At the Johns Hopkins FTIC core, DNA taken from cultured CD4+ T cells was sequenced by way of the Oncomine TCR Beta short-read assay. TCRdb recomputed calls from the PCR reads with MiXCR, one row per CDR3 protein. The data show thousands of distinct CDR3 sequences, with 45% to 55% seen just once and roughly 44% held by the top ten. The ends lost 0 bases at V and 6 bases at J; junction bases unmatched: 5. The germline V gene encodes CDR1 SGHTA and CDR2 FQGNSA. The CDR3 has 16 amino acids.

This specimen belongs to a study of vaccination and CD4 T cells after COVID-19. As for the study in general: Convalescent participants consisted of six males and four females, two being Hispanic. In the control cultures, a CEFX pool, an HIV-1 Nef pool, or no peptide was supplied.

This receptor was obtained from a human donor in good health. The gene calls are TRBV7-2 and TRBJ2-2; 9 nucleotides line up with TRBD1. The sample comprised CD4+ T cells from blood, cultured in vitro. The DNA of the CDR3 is TGTGCCAGCAGCTTAGCGGGACAGGGCTTTTCCGGGGAGCTGTTTTTT. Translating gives CASSLAGQGFSGELFF.